The 14 T cell receptor beta chains below all came from one sample that was sequenced in a study of OX40 agonist ivuxolimab in advanced cancers. Library preparation used the immunoSEQ multiplex PCR assay. TCRdb provides this immuneACCESS table in a form limited to in-frame rearrangements. Some clones are lacking; in checked studies, under half of them reflect an unresolved V gene, and why the rest are absent is not known. The sample includes some 39,000 clones, with about 81% observed a single time. Clones ranked in the top ten supply about 24% of the sample. The input for sequencing was CD4+ or CD8+ T cells sorted from blood, taken in a trial of the OX40 agonist ivuxolimab. These receptors were obtained from an adult with an advanced solid tumor such as melanoma, head and neck, liver or kidney cancer.

V and J are TRBV6-5 and TRBJ2-2; 10 nucleotides agree with TRBD2. V dropped 2 bases and J dropped 5; count of bases not matched to a gene: 5. CDR1 is MNHEY and CDR2 is SVGAGI in the germline V gene. This CDR3 is built from 16 residues. CDR3 DNA sequence: TGTGCCAGCAGTTACCTTAGCGGGAGGCGTACCGGGGAGCTGTTTTTT. Translating gives CASSYLSGRRTGELFF.

This clone showed up just once. The chain carries TRBV28 and TRBJ2-3, with 12 positions matching TRBD2. Germline V CDR1 and CDR2: MDHEN, SYDVKM. Trimming cost V 7 bases and J 7 bases; bases outside gene matches: 6. The CDR3 loop spans 14 amino acids. The CDR3 region has the DNA TGTGCCAGCATTTCTAGCGGGAGGGCGTATACGCAGTATTTT. Translating gives CASISSGRAYTQYF.

This clone is a singleton in its sample. This chain links TRBV5-6 with TRBJ2-2; the match to TRBD2 covers 10 bases. There are 17 residues in the CDR3. Germline-derived CDR1 and CDR2 are SGHDT and YYEEEE. The ends lost 5 bases at V and 9 bases at J; junction bases unmatched: 16. In DNA, the CDR3 is TGTGCCAGCAGTTGGCAAGCTAGCGGGGGTCCTAGGCGGGAGCTGTTTTTT. Its protein product is CASSWQASGGPRRELFF. Looking up the rest from reference TRBV5-6 and TRBJ2-2 gives the full variable domain: DAGVTQSPTHLIKTRGQQVTLRCSPKSGHDTVSWYQQALGQGPQFIFQYYEEEERQRGNFPDRFSGHQFPNYSSELNVNALLLGDSALYLCASSWQASGGPRRELFFGEGSRLTVL.

The chain joins TRBV15 to TRBJ2-4, with unresolved D. The germline CDR1 and CDR2 sequences are LNHNV and YYDKDF (reference sequence). The V and J ends lost 3 bases and 0 bases respectively, with 12 bases between them. CDR3 length equals 16 residues. Here the CDR3 reads CATSSLPHLAKNIQYF. Written as DNA, the CDR3 is TGTGCCACCAGCAGTTTACCGCACCTAGCCAAAAACATTCAGTACTTC.

The chain has TRBV5-4 and TRBJ2-5, with 10 bases lining up with TRBD1. CDR1 is SGHNT and CDR2 is YYREEE in the germline V gene (reference sequence). The CDR3 spans 16 residues. V lost 1 base, J lost 5 bases, and 8 bases stayed unmatched. This chain's CDR3 is CASSLRTGGGIETQYF. As DNA, the CDR3 is TGTGCCAGCAGCTTGCGGACAGGGGGGGGTATTGAGACCCAGTACTTC.

The gene calls are TRBV6-5 and TRBJ1-1; 9 bases map to TRBD1. Per germline, CDR1 MNHEY and CDR2 SVGAGI. The CDR3 extends over 12 amino acids. J gave up 10 bases and V 5 bases, and 5 bases lay outside the gene matches. The DNA of the CDR3 is TGTGCCAGCAGTCTGACAGGGGGGAGAGCTTTCTTT. It codes for CASSLTGGRAFF.

The rearrangement links TRBV18 to TRBJ2-7, with D unclear. The germline V gene encodes CDR1 KGHSH and CDR2 LQKENI. This CDR3 has 15 amino acids. V lost 2 bases to trimming and J lost 0 bases, with 11 bases between them. The CDR3: CASSPSLALSYEQYF. The CDR3 DNA reads TGTGCCAGCTCACCATCGTTGGCTCTCTCCTACGAGCAGTACTTC.

This chain links TRBV28 with TRBJ2-3, with D possibly being TRBD1 or TRBD2 (5 bases each). The CDR3 totals 13 residues. Trimming cost V 6 bases and J 11 bases, with 18 bases left between them. Germline V gene sequence: CDR1 MDHEN, CDR2 SYDVKM. CDR3 loop: CASRPQGGYGQYF. The CDR3 nucleotides read TGTGCCAGCAGGCCCCAGGGCGGGTACGGGCAGTATTTT.

The chain links TRBV5-1 to TRBJ1-1; 8 bases are shared with TRBD1. Germline V CDR1 and CDR2: SGHRS, YFSETQ. Trimming at V came to 7 bases and at J to 2 bases, leaving 4 bases not matched to a gene. The CDR3 loop spans 13 amino acids. The CDR3 reads CASSGQENTEAFF. The CDR3 DNA sequence: TGCGCCAGCTCGGGACAGGAAAACACTGAAGCTTTCTTT.

The DNA for the CDR3 is TGTGCCAGTTGTCCGGGAGCGAGCACCGGGGAGCTGTTTTTT. The encoded protein is CASCPGASTGELFF. This chain links TRBV19 with TRBJ2-2, with D possibly TRBD2 on 6 matching bases. The CDR3 spans 14 residues. In germline, CDR1 is LNHDA, CDR2 SQIVND (reference sequence). The germline V and J ends were trimmed by 8 bases and 4 bases, with 14 bases remaining between them.

This chain's CDR3 is CSVGDGRDNSPLHF. CDR3 coding DNA: TGCAGCGTTGGGGATGGACGGGATAATTCACCCCTCCACTTT. The chain employs TRBV29-1 and TRBJ1-6; D is undetermined. The CDR3 is made up of 14 amino acids. The V end was cut by 4 bases, the J end by 5 bases, with 12 bases between. CDR1 SQVTM and CDR2 ANQGSEA come from the germline V gene.

The J gene is TRBJ2-5, the V gene TRBV5-5, with D perhaps matching TRBD1 (5 bases). This CDR3 comprises 13 residues. V lost 2 bases and J lost 5, with 10 bases in between. Per the germline V gene, CDR1 is SGHKS and CDR2 is YYEKEE (reference sequence). The CDR3 loop is CASSFPGKETQYF. The CDR3 bases are TGTGCCAGCAGCTTCCCAGGGAAGGAGACCCAGTACTTC.

With respect to this clone: This sample includes further DNA sequences coding for the same CDR3. The rearrangement uses TRBV9 and TRBJ1-6, with D possibly TRBD1 on 5 matching bases. The CDR3 consists of 14 residues. V was trimmed by 2 bases and J by 3 bases, leaving 6 bases between them. Germline values: CDR1 SGDLS, CDR2 YYNGEE. The CDR3 here is CASSVGHYNSPLHF. CDR3 nucleotide sequence: TGTGCCAGCAGCGTTGGACACTATAATTCACCCCTCCACTTT. Drawing the rest from reference TRBV9 and TRBJ1-6, the complete variable domain is DSGVTQTPKHLITATGQRVTLRCSPRSGDLSVYWYQQSLDQGLQFLIQYYNGEERAKGNILERFSAQQFPDLHSELNLSSLELGDSALYFCASSVGHYNSPLHFGNGTRLTVT.

This rearrangement joins TRBV6-1 to TRBJ2-1, with TRBD1 identical over 10 bases. CDR1 is MNHNS, CDR2 SASEGT, per germline. The V segment lost 5 bases and the J segment 9 bases; nucleotides outside the gene matches: 7. CDR3 length: 14 amino acids. CDR3 protein: CASSWDRGRGEQFF. As DNA, the CDR3 is TGTGCCAGCAGTTGGGACAGGGGTAGGGGTGAGCAGTTCTTC.